This T cell receptor beta chain was found in a study of T cell responses to AZD1222 COVID-19 vaccine. Libraries were prepared by immunoSEQ multiplex PCR; TCRdb keeps only in-frame clonotypes and omits some of them. The repertoire holds approximately 150,000 clones, with around 89% as singletons. Source: peripheral blood, taken on day 0 of AZD1222 vaccination. This sequence originates from an adult in good health.

The CDR3 DNA reads as TGTGCCAGTAGTACTTCTCCTCTAGTTGCCCCCGGCGAGCAGTACTTC. Residues: CASSTSPLVAPGEQYF. The J gene is TRBJ2-7, the V gene TRBV19; D uncertain. Germline assignment: CDR1 LNHDA and CDR2 SQIVND (reference sequence). The CDR3 runs to 16 residues. Trimming pared 4 bases from V and 6 bases from J, leaving 22 bases between.